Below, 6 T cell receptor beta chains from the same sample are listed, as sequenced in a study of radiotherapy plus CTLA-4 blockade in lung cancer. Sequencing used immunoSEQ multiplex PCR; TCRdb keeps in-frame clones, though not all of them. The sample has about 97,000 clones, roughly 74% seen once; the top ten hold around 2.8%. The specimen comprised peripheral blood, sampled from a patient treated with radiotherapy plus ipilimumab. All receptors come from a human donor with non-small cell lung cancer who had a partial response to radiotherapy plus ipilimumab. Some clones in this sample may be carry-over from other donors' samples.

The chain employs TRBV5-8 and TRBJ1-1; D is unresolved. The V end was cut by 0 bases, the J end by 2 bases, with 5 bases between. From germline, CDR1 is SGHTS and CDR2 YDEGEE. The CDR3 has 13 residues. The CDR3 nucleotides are TGTGCCAGCAGCTTGGACATAAACACTGAAGCTTTCTTT. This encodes CASSLDINTEAFF.

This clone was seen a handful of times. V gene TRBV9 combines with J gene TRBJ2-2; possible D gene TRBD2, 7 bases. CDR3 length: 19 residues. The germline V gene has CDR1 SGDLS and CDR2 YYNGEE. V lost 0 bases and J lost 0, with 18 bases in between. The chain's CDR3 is CASSVDGGAGFANTGELFF. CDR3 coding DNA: TGTGCCAGCAGCGTAGATGGGGGGGCCGGGTTCGCGAACACCGGGGAGCTGTTTTTT.

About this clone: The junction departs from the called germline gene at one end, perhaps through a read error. The CDR3: CGVEGQGVADTQYF. CDR3 DNA sequence: TGCGGCGTCGAGGGACAGGGAGTCGCAGATACGCAGTATTTT. V is TRBV29-1 and J is TRBJ2-3; TRBD1 matches 9 bases. Per the germline V gene, CDR1 is SQVTM and CDR2 is ANQGSEA. CDR3 size: 14 residues.

The CDR3: CAIGQTYEQYF. CDR3 DNA: TGTGCCATTGGACAGACCTACGAGCAGTACTTC. The V and J genes are TRBV10-3 and TRBJ2-7; perhaps TRBD1 as D (6 bases). Germline CDR1 is ENHRY and CDR2 is SYGVKD. The V end was cut by 9 bases, the J end by 2 bases, with 8 bases between. The length of the CDR3 is 11 residues.

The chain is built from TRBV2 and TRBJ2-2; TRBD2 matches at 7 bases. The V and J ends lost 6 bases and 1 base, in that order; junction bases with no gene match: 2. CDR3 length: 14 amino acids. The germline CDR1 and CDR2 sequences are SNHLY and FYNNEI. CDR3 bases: TGTGCCAGCAGCGCTAGCGGGAACACCGGGGAGCTGTTTTTT. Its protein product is CASSASGNTGELFF. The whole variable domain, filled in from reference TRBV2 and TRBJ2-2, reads EPEVTQTPSHQVTQMGQEVILRCVPISNHLYFYWYRQILGQKVEFLVSFYNNEISEKSEIFDDQFSVERPDGSNFTLKIRSTKLEDSAMYFCASSASGNTGELFFGEGSRLTVL.

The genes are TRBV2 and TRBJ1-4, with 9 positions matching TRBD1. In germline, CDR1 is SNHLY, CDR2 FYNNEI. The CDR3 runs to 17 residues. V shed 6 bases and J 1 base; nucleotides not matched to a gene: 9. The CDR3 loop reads CASSADRGAGTNEKLFF. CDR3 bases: TGTGCCAGCAGCGCGGACAGGGGTGCTGGAACTAATGAAAAACTGTTTTTT.